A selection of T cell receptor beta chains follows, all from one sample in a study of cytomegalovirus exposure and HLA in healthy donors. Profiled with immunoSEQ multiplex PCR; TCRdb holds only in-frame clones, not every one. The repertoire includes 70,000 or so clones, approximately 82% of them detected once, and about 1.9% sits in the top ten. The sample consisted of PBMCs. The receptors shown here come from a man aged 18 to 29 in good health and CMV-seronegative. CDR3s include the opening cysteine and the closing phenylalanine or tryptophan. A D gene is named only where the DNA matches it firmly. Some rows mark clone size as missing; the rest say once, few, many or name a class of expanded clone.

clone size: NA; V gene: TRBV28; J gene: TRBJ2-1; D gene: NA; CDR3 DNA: TGTGCCAGCAGTTTTAAGGTGGAGGCTGAGCAGTTCTTC; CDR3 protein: CASSFKVEAEQFF
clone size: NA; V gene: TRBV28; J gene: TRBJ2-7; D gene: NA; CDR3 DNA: TGTGCCAGCAGTTTATCCGATTTTCTCGGGGGAAGCTCCTACGAGCAGTACTTC; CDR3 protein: CASSLSDFLGGSSYEQYF
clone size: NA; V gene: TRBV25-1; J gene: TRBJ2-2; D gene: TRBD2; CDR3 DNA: TGTGCCAGCAGTGCCCCCTTACCGGGACTAGCGGGTGGGGAGCTGTTTTTT; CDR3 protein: CASSAPLPGLAGGELFF
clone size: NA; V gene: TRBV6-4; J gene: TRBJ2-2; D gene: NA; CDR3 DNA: TGTGCCAGCAGTGAGGCTAGCGAGAGGAACACCGGGGAGCTGTTTTTT; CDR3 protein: CASSEASERNTGELFF
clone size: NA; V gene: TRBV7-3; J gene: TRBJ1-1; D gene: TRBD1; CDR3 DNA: TGTGCCAGCAGCGTACGCAGGGGGCCTGACACTGAAGCTTTCTTT; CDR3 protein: CASSVRRGPDTEAFF
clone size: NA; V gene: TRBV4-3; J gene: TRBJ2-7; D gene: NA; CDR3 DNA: TGCGCCAGCAGCTCTCTGGGGAGCTCCCCTCCCTACGAGCAGTACTTC; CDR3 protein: CASSSLGSSPPYEQYF
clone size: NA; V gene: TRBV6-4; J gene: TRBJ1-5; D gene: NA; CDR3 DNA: TGTGCCAGCAGCCCGACAAGGGGACAGCCCCAGCATTTT; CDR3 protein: CASSPTRGQPQHF
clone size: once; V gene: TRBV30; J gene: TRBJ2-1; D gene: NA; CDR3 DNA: TGTGCCTGGAGTAGTCAGGGCAATGAGCAGTTCTTC; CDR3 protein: CAWSSQGNEQFF
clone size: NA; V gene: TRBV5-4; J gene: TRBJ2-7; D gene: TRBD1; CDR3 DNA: TGTGCCAGCAGCTTCGGACAGGGGTATGCTGAGCAGTACTTC; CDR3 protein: CASSFGQGYAEQYF
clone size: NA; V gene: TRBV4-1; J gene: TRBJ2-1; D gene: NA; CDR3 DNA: TGCGCCAGCAGGGCTAGCTACAGGGTGGGGACCTACTATGAGCAGTTCTTC; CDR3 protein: CASRASYRVGTYYEQFF
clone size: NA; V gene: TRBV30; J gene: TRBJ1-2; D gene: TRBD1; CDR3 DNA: TGTGCCTGGAGTGCAACAGGGGTATACGGCTACACCTTC; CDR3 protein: CAWSATGVYGYTF
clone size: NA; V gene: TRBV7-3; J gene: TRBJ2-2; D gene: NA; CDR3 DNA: TGTGCCAGCAGCTCTAGGCGGGAGAACACCGGGGAGCTGTTTTTT; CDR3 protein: CASSSRRENTGELFF
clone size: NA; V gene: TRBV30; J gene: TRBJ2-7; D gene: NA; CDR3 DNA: TGTGCCTGGAGTTTGGAGGGGGCGAGTGAGCAGTACTTC; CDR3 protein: CAWSLEGASEQYF
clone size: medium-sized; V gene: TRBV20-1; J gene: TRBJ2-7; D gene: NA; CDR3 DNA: TGCAGTGCCCGCGGAGTAGGCGAGCAGTACTTC; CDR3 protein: CSARGVGEQYF
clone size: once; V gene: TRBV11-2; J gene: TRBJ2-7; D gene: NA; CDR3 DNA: TGTGCCAGCAGCTTAGCGTCGGTCTCCTACGAGCAGTACTTC; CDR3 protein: CASSLASVSYEQYF
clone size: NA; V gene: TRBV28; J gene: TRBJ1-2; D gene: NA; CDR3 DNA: TGTGCCAGCAGTTTAAGACAGCATGGCTACACCTTC; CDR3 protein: CASSLRQHGYTF
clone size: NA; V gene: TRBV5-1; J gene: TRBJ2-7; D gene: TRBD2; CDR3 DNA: TGCGCCAGCAGCTTGGGAGTGGGGGGATCTAGCGGGTACTACGAGCAGTACTTC; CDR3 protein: CASSLGVGGSSGYYEQYF
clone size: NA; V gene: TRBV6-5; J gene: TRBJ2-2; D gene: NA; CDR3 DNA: TGTGCCAGCAGCGCCGACATTCCCGGGGAGCTGTTTTTT; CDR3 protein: CASSADIPGELFF
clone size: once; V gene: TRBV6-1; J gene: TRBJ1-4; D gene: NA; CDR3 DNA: TGTGCCAGCAGTGTTGTGCAGGGCCATAATGAAAAACTGTTTTTT; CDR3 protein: CASSVVQGHNEKLFF
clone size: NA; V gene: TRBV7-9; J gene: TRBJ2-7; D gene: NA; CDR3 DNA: TGTGCCAGCAGCTTTGCGGAGGGGTACGAGCAGTACTTC; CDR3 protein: CASSFAEGYEQYF
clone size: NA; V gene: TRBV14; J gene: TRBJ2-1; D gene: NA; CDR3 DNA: TGTGCCAGCAGCCAAATAGCGTACAATGAGCAGTTCTTC; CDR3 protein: CASSQIAYNEQFF
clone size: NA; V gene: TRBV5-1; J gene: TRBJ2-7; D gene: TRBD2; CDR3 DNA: TGCGCCAGCAGCTTCTCGGGTCAGCCGGGACTAGCGGAGACCTACGAGCAGTACTTC; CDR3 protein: CASSFSGQPGLAETYEQYF
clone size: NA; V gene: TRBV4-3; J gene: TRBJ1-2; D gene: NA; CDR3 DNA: TGCGCCAGCAGCCAAGAGTTAAGGGGACACTCGGGTGGCTACACCTTC; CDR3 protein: CASSQELRGHSGGYTF
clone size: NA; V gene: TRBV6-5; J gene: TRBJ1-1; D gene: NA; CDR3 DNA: TGTGCCAGCAGTTACGACAGCAACACTGAAGCTTTCTTT; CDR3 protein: CASSYDSNTEAFF
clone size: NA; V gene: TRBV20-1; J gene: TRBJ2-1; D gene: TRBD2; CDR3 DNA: TGCAGTGCTGGACTAGAGGTTGAGCAGTTCTTC; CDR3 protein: CSAGLEVEQFF
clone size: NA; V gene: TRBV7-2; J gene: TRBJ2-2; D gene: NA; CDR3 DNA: TGTGCCAGCAGGGGTCGCGGGGCCACCGGGGAGCTGTTTTTT; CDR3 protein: CASRGRGATGELFF
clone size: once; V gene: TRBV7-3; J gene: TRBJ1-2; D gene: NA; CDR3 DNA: TGTGCCAGCAGCTTAACTGGTGTTCGGGGTTACTATGGCTACACCTTC; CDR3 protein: CASSLTGVRGYYGYTF
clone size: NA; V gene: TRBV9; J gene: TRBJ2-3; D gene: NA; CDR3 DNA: TGTGCCAGCAGCGTAAGAGGGAGCGGGAGCACAGATACGCAGTATTTT; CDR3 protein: CASSVRGSGSTDTQYF
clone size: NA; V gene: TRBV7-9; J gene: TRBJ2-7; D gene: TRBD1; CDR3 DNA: TGTGCCAGCAGCAACCCGGGACAGGGGGTAATCTCCTACGAGCAGTACTTC; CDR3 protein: CASSNPGQGVISYEQYF
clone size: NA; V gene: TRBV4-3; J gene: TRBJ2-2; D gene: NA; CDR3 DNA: TGCGCCAGCAGCCGAACCCAGGGCCCCGGGGAGCTGTTTTTT; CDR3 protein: CASSRTQGPGELFF
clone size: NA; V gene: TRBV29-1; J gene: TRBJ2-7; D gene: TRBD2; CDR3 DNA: TGCAGCGGCACAAGCGGGAGGGGACGATACGAGCAGTACTTC; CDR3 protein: CSGTSGRGRYEQYF
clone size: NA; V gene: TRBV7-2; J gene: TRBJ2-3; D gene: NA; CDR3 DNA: TGTGCCAGCAGCCCGAGGAGCTCGAGGGGCACAGATACGCAGTATTTT; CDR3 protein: CASSPRSSRGTDTQYF
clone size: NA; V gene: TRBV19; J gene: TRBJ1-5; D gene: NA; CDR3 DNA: TGTGCCAGTAGTATGTTGGGGGGGCTCAATCAGCCCCAGCATTTT; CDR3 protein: CASSMLGGLNQPQHF
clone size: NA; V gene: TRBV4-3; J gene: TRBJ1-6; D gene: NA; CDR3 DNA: TGCGCCAGCAGCCATGTCCGGGACACAAATTCACCCCTCCACTTT; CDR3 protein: CASSHVRDTNSPLHF
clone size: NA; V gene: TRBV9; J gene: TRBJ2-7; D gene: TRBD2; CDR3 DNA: TGTGCCAGCAGCGTAGGGGGGACTAACTACGAGCAGTACTTC; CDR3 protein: CASSVGGTNYEQYF
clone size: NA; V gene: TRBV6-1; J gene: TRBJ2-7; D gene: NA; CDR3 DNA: TGTGCCAGCAGCTTCCTTGGCCAGGGAAGGCGGGAGCAGTACTTC; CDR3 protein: CASSFLGQGRREQYF
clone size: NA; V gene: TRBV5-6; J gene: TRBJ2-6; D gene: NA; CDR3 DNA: TGTGCCAGCAGCTTGGCAGAGACAGCCGTCTCTGGGGCCAACGTCCTGACTTTC; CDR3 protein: CASSLAETAVSGANVLTF
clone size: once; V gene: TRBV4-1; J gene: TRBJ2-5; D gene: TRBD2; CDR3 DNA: TGCGCCAGCAGCCCCCAAGCGAGTCTAGCGGGGACAGAGACCCAGTACTTC; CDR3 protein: CASSPQASLAGTETQYF
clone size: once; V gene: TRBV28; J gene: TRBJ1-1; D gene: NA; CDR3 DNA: TGTGCCAGCAGATCCCCCGGGAGGGGTCACACTGAAGCTTTCTTT; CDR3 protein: CASRSPGRGHTEAFF
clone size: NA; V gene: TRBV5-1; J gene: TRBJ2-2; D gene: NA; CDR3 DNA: TGCGCCAGCAGCTTGGAGGGGACCGGGGAGCTGTTTTTT; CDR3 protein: CASSLEGTGELFF
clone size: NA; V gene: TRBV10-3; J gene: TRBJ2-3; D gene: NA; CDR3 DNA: TGTGCCATCAGTGAGTCAGGCAGGGGCACAGATACGCAGTATTTT; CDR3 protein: CAISESGRGTDTQYF
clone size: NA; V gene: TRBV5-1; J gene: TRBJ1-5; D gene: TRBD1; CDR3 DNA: TGCGCCAGCAGCGGGGGGACAGGGGGACAGCCCCAGCATTTT; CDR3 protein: CASSGGTGGQPQHF
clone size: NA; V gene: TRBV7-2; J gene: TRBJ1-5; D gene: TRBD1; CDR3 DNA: TGTGCCAGCAGCACCGGGACAGGTTACAATCAGCCCCAGCATTTT; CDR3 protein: CASSTGTGYNQPQHF
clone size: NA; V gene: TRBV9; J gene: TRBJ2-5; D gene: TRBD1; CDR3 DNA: TGTGCCAGCAGCGCCCAACCGACAGGGCGGCAGACCCAGTACTTC; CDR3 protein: CASSAQPTGRQTQYF
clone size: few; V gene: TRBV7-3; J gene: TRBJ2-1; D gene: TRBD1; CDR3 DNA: TGTGCCAGCAGCTTAAGGACAGGGGGCATCGATGAGCAGTTCTTC; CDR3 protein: CASSLRTGGIDEQFF